These T cell receptor beta chains were read from a single sample in a study of cytomegalovirus exposure and HLA in healthy donors. The table came from immunoSEQ multiplex PCR; TCRdb's copy has only in-frame clones and leaves some out. The sample has under 45,000 clones; 50% to 75% are singletons. Sequencing used PBMCs. The origin of the receptors is a human donor in good health. Each CDR3 is given without its conserved first and last residue. Fields, in order: V gene, J gene, D gene, CDR3 protein. D genes are given only for firm matches.

v_gene: TRBV6-5
j_gene: TRBJ1-4
d_gene: -
CDR3aa: ASSWTVTNEKLF

v_gene: TRBV5-4
j_gene: TRBJ1-2
d_gene: -
CDR3aa: ASSLGPNDGYT

v_gene: TRBV4-1
j_gene: TRBJ2-2
d_gene: -
CDR3aa: ASSQMRAPNTGELF

v_gene: TRBV9
j_gene: TRBJ2-3
d_gene: TRBD2
CDR3aa: ASSVVPSGGVDTQY

v_gene: TRBV6-5
j_gene: TRBJ1-1
d_gene: -
CDR3aa: ASSRTGTQDTEAF

v_gene: TRBV5-1
j_gene: TRBJ2-5
d_gene: -
CDR3aa: ASSLAPHQETQY

v_gene: TRBV5-5
j_gene: TRBJ1-2
d_gene: -
CDR3aa: ASTSSVGYT

v_gene: TRBV19
j_gene: TRBJ2-1
d_gene: TRBD2
CDR3aa: ASSIGGGALEQF

v_gene: TRBV5-1
j_gene: TRBJ2-2
d_gene: TRBD2
CDR3aa: ASSRGDHTGELF

v_gene: TRBV30
j_gene: TRBJ1-6
d_gene: -
CDR3aa: AWGADTGSPLH

v_gene: TRBV9
j_gene: TRBJ2-7
d_gene: -
CDR3aa: ASSVSAGLAYEQY

v_gene: TRBV4-3
j_gene: TRBJ2-7
d_gene: TRBD2
CDR3aa: ASSPTARGGYEQY

v_gene: TRBV7-9
j_gene: TRBJ1-6
d_gene: TRBD1
CDR3aa: AARTGANSPLH

v_gene: TRBV6-1
j_gene: TRBJ2-3
d_gene: TRBD1
CDR3aa: ANHRGPGTDTQY

v_gene: TRBV2
j_gene: TRBJ1-4
d_gene: -
CDR3aa: ASRSWGREEEKLF

v_gene: TRBV18
j_gene: TRBJ2-5
d_gene: -
CDR3aa: ASSLGIAQETQY